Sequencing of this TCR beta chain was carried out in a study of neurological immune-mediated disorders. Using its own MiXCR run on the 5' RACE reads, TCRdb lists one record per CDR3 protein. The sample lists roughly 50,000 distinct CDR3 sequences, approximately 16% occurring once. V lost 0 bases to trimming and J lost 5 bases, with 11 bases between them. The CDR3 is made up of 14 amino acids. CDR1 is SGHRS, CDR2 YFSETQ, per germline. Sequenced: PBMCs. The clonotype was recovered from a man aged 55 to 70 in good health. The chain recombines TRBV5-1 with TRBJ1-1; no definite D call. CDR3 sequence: CASSLGYRKTEAFF. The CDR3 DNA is TGCGCCAGCAGCTTGGGGTACCGGAAAACTGAAGCTTTCTTT. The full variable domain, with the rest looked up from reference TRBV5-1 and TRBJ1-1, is KAGVTQTPRYLIKTRGQQVTLSCSPISGHRSVSWYQQTPGQGLQFLFEYFSETQRNKGNFPGRFSGRQFSNSRSEMNVSTLELGDSALYLCASSLGYRKTEAFFGQGTRLTVV.